The next 12 T cell receptor beta chains were all read from a single sample in a study of cytomegalovirus exposure and HLA in healthy donors. The data were produced by immunoSEQ multiplex PCR, yet TCRdb's version contains in-frame clones alone and is incomplete. Of 45,000 or so clones listed, approximately 93% are singletons. Specimen: PBMCs. The receptor source for this set is a woman under 30 in good health and CMV-seronegative.

The V gene is TRBV28, the J gene TRBJ2-3; tentatively, D is TRBD1 (6 bases). V was clipped by 1 base and J by 1 base, with 9 bases between them. CDR1 is MDHEN, CDR2 SYDVKM, per germline. The CDR3 totals 15 residues. The CDR3, as DNA: TGTGCCAGCAGTTTATACGCAGGGGGCACAGATACGCAGTATTTT. This codes for CASSLYAGGTDTQYF.

This chain's CDR3 is CASSTDTFYGYTF. The CDR3 coding sequence is TGTGCCAGCAGCACAGACACGTTCTATGGCTACACCTTC. V gene TRBV5-6 combines with J gene TRBJ1-2; D unclear. Trimming shortened V by 4 bases and J by 4 bases, and 11 bases separated the two germline ends. From germline, CDR1 is SGHDT and CDR2 YYEEEE. The CDR3 is made up of 13 amino acids. Full variable domain (remainder filled in from reference TRBV5-6 and TRBJ1-2): DAGVTQSPTHLIKTRGQQVTLRCSPKSGHDTVSWYQQALGQGPQFIFQYYEEEERQRGNFPDRFSGHQFPNYSSELNVNALLLGDSALYLCASSTDTFYGYTFGSGTRLTVV.

The chain carries TRBV5-1 and TRBJ1-6, with TRBD1 identical over 10 bases. J lost 9 bases, V lost 4 bases, and 4 bases had no gene match. The CDR3 sequence is 14 residues long. The V gene's germline CDR1 is SGHRS and CDR2 YFSETQ. CDR3 sequence: CASSLWDRGSPLHF. The CDR3, as DNA: TGCGCCAGCAGCCTTTGGGACAGGGGTTCACCCCTCCACTTT. Full variable domain (missing parts from reference TRBV5-1 and TRBJ1-6): KAGVTQTPRYLIKTRGQQVTLSCSPISGHRSVSWYQQTPGQGLQFLFEYFSETQRNKGNFPGRFSGRQFSNSRSEMNVSTLELGDSALYLCASSLWDRGSPLHFGNGTRLTVT.

This chain's CDR3 is CASSGPQGTKQYF. The CDR3 nucleotides are TGTGCCAGCAGCGGGCCACAGGGAACGAAGCAGTACTTC. The rearrangement joins TRBV28 to TRBJ2-5, with D possibly TRBD1 on 6 matching bases. The V gene's germline CDR1 is MDHEN and CDR2 SYDVKM. V was clipped by 6 bases and J by 11 bases, with 19 bases between them. This CDR3 comprises 13 residues.

The CDR3 protein is CASSPGLAGGPDQETQYF. CDR3 in DNA: TGTGCCAGCTCACCGGGACTAGCGGGGGGGCCGGACCAAGAGACCCAGTACTTC. This chain links TRBV18 with TRBJ2-5; 16 nucleotides line up with TRBD2. CDR1 is KGHSH, CDR2 LQKENI, per germline. V shed 3 bases and J 0 bases; nucleotides not matched to a gene: 4. CDR3 size: 18 residues.

The CDR3, as DNA: TGTGCCAGCAGTTACTCGCGGGGGTATGAGCAGTTCTTC. Residues: CASSYSRGYEQFF. This chain joins TRBV6-5 and TRBJ2-1, with 7 bases aligning to TRBD2. V lost 0 bases and J lost 8; bases outside the gene matches: 1. The CDR3 runs 13 residues. Germline CDR1 is MNHEY and CDR2 is SVGAGI.

The genes are TRBV27 and TRBJ1-2; possible D gene TRBD1, 5 bases. CDR3 length: 14 amino acids. From germline, CDR1 is MNHEY and CDR2 SMNVEV (reference sequence). The V end lost 4 bases, the J end lost 8 bases, and 17 bases lay between the germline ends. CDR3 DNA: TGTGCCAGCAGTTGGGGCCCTGATGCGCAAGGCTACACCTTC. The encoded protein is CASSWGPDAQGYTF.

CDR3 amino acids: CASRESGYNEQFF. The CDR3 region has the DNA TGTGCCAGCAGAGAGTCAGGTTACAATGAGCAGTTCTTC. The rearrangement uses TRBV2 and TRBJ2-1; D call uncertain. Trimming stripped 6 bases from V and 4 bases from J, with 10 bases between. CDR1 and CDR2 from the germline V gene are SNHLY and FYNNEI. This CDR3 has 13 amino acids.

This clone was detected only a few times. This chain links TRBV30 with TRBJ2-1; 10 bases agree with TRBD1. The CDR3 totals 14 residues. CDR1 GTSNPN and CDR2 SVGIG come from the germline V gene (reference sequence). CDR3 DNA: TGTGCAACTTGGGGGACAGGGGACTACAATGAGCAGTTCTTC. Its protein product is CATWGTGDYNEQFF.

This chain joins TRBV10-1 and TRBJ2-1; 10 bases fit TRBD2. Germline CDR1 WNHNN, CDR2 SYGVQD (reference sequence). V lost 4 bases and J lost 7; bases outside the gene matches: 10. This CDR3 region has 16 residues. CDR3 protein: CASSGSLAGERNEQFF. CDR3 nucleotide sequence: TGCGCCAGCAGTGGGAGCCTAGCGGGGGAGAGGAATGAGCAGTTCTTC.

This rearrangement joins TRBV30 to TRBJ2-7, with TRBD1 as a possible D gene (6 bases). The CDR3 contains 11 residues. The germline CDR1 and CDR2 sequences are GTSNPN and SVGIG (reference sequence). Trimming removed 8 bases at V and 1 base at J, with 9 bases between. CDR3 DNA: TGTGCCGGACAGATTTCCTACGAGCAGTACTTC. Amino acid sequence: CAGQISYEQYF.

This chain links TRBV19 with TRBJ1-2; 11 bases fit TRBD1. Germline loops: CDR1 LNHDA, CDR2 SQIVND (reference sequence). With 3 bases clipped from V and 8 bases from J, the junction kept 5 bases outside the gene matches. The CDR3 loop spans 14 amino acids. CDR3 residues: CASSIRTGGDGYTF. The CDR3 DNA sequence: TGTGCCAGTAGTATTCGGACAGGGGGCGACGGCTACACCTTC.